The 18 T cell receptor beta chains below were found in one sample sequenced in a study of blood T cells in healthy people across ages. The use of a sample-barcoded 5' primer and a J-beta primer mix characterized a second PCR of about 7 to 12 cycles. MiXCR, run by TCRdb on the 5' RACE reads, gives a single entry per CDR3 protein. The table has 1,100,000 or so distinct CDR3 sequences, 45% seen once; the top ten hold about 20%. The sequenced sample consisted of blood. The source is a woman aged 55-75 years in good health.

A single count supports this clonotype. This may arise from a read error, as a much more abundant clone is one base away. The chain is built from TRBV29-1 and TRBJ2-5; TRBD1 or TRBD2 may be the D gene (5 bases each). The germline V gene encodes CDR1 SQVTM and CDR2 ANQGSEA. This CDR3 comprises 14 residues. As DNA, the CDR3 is TGCAGCGTTCAAAAACAGGTCAATTGGGAGACCCGGTACTTC. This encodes CSVQKQVNWETRYF.

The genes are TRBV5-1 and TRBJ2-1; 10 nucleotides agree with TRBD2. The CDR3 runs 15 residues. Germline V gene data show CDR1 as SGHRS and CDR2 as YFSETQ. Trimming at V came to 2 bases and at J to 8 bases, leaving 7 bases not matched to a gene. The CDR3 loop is CASSFGVAGGYEQFF. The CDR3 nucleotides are TGCGCCAGCAGCTTTGGGGTAGCGGGAGGCTATGAGCAGTTCTTC.

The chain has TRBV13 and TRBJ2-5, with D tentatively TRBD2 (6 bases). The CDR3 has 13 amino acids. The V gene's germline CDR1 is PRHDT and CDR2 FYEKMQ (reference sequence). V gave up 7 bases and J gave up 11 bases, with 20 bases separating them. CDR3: CASTPGVGYEQYF. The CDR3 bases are TGTGCCAGCACCCCGGGAGTGGGCTATGAGCAGTACTTC.

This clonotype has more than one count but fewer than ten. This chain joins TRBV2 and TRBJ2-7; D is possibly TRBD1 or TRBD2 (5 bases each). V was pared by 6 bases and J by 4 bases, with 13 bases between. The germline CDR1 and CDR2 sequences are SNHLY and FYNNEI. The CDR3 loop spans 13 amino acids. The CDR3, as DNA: TGTGCCAGCAGCGTCCGGGACCGATACGAGCAGTACTTC. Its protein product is CASSVRDRYEQYF.

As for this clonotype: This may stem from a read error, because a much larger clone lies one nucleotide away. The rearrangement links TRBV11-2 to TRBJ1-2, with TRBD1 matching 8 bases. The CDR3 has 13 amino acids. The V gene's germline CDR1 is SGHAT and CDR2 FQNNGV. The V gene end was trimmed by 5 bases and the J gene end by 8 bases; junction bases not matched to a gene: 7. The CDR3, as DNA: TGTGCCAGCAGCGTAGCAGCAGGGGGCGGCTACACCTTC. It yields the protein CASSVAAGGGYTF.

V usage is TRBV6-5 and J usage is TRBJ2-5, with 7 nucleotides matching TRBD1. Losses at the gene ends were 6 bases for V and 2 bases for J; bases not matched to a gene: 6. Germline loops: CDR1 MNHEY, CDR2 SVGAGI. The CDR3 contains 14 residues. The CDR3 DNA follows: TGTGCCAGCAGGCCAGGGACAGTTCAAGAGACCCAGTACTTC. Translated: CASRPGTVQETQYF.

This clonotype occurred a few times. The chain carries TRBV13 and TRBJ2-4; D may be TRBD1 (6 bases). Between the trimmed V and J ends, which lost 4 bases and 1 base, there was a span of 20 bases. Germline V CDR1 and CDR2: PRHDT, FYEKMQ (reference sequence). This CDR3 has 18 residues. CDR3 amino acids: CASSSYPQQGTAKNIQYF. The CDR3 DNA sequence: TGTGCCAGCAGCTCTTATCCTCAACAGGGTACGGCCAAAAACATTCAGTACTTC.

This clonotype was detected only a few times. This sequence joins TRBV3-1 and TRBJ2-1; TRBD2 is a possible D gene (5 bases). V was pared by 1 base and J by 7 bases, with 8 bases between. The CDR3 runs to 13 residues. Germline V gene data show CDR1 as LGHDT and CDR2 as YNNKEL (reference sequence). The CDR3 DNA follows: TGTGCCAGCAGCCAAGGCGGGTGGAATGAGCAGTTCTTC. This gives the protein CASSQGGWNEQFF.

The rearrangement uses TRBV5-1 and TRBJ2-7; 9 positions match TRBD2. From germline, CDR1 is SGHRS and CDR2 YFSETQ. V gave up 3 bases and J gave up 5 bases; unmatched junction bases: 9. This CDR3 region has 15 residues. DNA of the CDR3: TGCGCCAGCAGCTCCTTAGCGGGAGAGGTGGACGAGCAGTACTTC. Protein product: CASSSLAGEVDEQYF. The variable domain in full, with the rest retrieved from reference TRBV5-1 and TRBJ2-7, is KAGVTQTPRYLIKTRGQQVTLSCSPISGHRSVSWYQQTPGQGLQFLFEYFSETQRNKGNFPGRFSGRQFSNSRSEMNVSTLELGDSALYLCASSSLAGEVDEQYFGPGTRLTVT.

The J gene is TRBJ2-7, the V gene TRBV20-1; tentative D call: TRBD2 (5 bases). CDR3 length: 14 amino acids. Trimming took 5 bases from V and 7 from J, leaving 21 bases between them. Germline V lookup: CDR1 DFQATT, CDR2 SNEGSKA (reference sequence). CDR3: CSAYTGSPRGEQYF. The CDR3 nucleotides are TGCAGTGCTTATACCGGGTCCCCCCGCGGGGAGCAGTACTTC.

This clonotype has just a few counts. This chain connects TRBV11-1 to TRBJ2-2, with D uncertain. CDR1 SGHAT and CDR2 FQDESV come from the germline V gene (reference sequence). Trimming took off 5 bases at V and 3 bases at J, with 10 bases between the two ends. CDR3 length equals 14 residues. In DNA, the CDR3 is TGTGCCAGCAGCCCACGATATGACACCGGGGAGCTGTTTTTT. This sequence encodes CASSPRYDTGELFF.

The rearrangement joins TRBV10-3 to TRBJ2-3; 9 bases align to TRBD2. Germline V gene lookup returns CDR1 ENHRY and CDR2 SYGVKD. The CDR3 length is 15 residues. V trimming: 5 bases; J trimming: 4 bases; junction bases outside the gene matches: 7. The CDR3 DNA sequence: TGTGCCATCAGTCACGGGACTAGCCAGGCAGATACGCAGTATTTT. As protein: CAISHGTSQADTQYF.

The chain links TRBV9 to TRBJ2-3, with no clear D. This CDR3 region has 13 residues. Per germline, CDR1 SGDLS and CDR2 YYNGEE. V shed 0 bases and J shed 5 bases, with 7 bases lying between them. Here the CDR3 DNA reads TGTGCCAGCAGCGTAGCTGGGAAAGATACGCAGTATTTT. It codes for CASSVAGKDTQYF.

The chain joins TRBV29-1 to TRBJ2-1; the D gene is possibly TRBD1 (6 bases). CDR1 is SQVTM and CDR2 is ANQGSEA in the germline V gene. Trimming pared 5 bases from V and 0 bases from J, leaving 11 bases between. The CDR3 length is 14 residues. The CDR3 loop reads CSVKGGSSYNEQFF. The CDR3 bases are TGCAGCGTTAAAGGGGGTAGCTCCTACAATGAGCAGTTCTTC.

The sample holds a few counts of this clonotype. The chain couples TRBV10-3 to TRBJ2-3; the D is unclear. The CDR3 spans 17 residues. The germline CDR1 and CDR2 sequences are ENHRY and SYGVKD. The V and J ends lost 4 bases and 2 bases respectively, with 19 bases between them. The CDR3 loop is CAISVGLPIYYTDTQYF. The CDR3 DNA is TGTGCCATCAGTGTTGGCCTGCCCATCTACTACACAGATACGCAGTATTTT.

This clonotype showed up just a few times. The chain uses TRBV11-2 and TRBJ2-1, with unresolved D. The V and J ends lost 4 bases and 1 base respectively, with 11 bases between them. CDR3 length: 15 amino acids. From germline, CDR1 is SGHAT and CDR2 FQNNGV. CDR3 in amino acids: CASSSLLRSYNEQFF. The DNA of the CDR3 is TGTGCCAGCAGCTCCCTTTTGCGGTCCTACAATGAGCAGTTCTTC.

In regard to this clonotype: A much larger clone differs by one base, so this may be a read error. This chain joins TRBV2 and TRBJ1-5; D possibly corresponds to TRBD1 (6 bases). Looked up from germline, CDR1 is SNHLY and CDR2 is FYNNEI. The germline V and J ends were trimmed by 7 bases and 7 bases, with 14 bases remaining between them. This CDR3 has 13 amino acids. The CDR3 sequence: CASTRGGVQPQHF. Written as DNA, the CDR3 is TGTGCCAGCACCCGAGGGGGAGTACAGCCCCAGCATTTT. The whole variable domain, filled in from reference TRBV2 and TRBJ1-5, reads EPEVTQTPSHQVTQMGQEVILRCVPISNHLYFYWYRQILGQKVEFLVSFYNNEISEKSEIFDDQFSVERPDGSNFTLKIRSTKLEDSAMYFCASTRGGVQPQHFGDGTRLSIL.

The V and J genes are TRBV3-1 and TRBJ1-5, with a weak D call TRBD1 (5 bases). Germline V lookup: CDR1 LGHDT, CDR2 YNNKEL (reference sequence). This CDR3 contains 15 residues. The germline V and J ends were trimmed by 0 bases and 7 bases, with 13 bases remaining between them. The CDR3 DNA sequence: TGTGCCAGCAGCCAAGATTGGGGTCAGGGACAGCCCCAGCATTTT. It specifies CASSQDWGQGQPQHF.